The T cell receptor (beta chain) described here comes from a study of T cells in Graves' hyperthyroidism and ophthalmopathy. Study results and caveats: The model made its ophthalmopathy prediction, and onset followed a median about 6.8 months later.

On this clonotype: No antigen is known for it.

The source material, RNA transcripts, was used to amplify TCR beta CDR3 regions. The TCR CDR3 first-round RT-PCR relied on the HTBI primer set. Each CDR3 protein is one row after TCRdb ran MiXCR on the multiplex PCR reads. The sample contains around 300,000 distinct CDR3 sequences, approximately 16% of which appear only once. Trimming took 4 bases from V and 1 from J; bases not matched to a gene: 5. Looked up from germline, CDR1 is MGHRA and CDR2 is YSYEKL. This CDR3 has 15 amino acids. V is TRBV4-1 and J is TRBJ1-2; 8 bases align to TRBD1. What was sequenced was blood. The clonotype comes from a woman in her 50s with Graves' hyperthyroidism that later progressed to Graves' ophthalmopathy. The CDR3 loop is CASSPRTGNNYGYTF. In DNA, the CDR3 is TGCGCCAGCAGCCCAAGGACAGGGAATAACTATGGCTACACCTTC.